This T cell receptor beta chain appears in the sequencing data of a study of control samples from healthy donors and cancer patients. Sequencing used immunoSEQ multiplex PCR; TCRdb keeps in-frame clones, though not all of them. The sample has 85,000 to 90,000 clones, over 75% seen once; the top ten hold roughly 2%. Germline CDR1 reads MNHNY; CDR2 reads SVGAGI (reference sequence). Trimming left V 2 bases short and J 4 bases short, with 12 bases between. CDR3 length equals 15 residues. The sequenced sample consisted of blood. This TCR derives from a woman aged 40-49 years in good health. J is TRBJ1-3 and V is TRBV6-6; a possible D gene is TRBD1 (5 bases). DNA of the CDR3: TGTGCCAGCAGTTACCCCCCGACAGCAGGAAACACCATATATTTT. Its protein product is CASSYPPTAGNTIYF.